What follows are 18 T cell receptor beta chains derived from one specimen sequenced in a study of PD-1 blockade in classical Hodgkin lymphoma. TCRdb keeps only in-frame clones here, not all; method: immunoSEQ multiplex PCR. The sample records around 99,000 clones, 81% being singletons. Every patient had relapsed following autologous stem cell transplantation, and cohorts differed in brentuximab vedotin exposure. Sequences were derived from peripheral blood mononuclear cells (PBMCs), sampled before the second cycle of nivolumab. These receptors were collected from a human donor with classical Hodgkin lymphoma.

The chain recombines TRBV4-1 with TRBJ2-1; the D call may be TRBD1 or TRBD2 (6 bases each). The V end lost 0 bases, the J end lost 9 bases, and 15 bases lay between the germline ends. Germline assignment: CDR1 MGHRA and CDR2 YSYEKL. CDR3 length equals 15 residues. As DNA, the CDR3 is TGCGCCAGCAGCCAAGAAGGGGGGCTAGCCGGTGAGCAGTTCTTC. Protein product: CASSQEGGLAGEQFF.

The chain couples TRBV7-2 to TRBJ2-7, with D unclear. Trimming left V 1 base short and J 2 bases short, with 6 bases between. The CDR3 has 13 amino acids. The V gene's germline CDR1 is SGHTA and CDR2 FQGNSA. CDR3 sequence (DNA): TGTGCCAGCAGCTTAGTAGTCGCCTACGAGCAGTACTTC. Encoded protein: CASSLVVAYEQYF.

The chain carries TRBV5-4 and TRBJ2-7; D call uncertain. CDR1 and CDR2 from the germline V gene are SGHNT and YYREEE (reference sequence). Trimming stripped 2 bases from V and 0 bases from J, with 6 bases between. This CDR3 has 13 amino acids. The CDR3 nucleotides read TGTGCCAGCAGCTTTGGGTCCTCCTACGAGCAGTACTTC. It codes for CASSFGSSYEQYF.

There are a few counts of this clone. The gene calls are TRBV6-5 and TRBJ2-7; TRBD1 agrees at 8 bases. Germline lookup yields CDR1 MNHEY and CDR2 SVGAGI. V was pared by 1 base and J by 4 bases, with 6 bases of the junction left unmatched. The CDR3 consists of 15 residues. CDR3 in DNA: TGTGCCAGCAGTTACTTCCACAGGGGGACGTACGAGCAGTACTTC. It translates to CASSYFHRGTYEQYF.

The gene calls are TRBV6-5 and TRBJ2-5, with D perhaps matching TRBD2 (6 bases). Gene TRBJ2-7 matches the end of the DNA better, so the J call may be wrong. This CDR3 spans 14 amino acids. Per the germline V gene, CDR1 is MNHEY and CDR2 is SVGAGI. In DNA, the CDR3 is TGTGCCAGCACTGACGGCCTAGCGCCCTACGAGCAGTACTTC. Residues: CASTDGLAPYEQYF.

The genes are TRBV5-4 and TRBJ1-1; D might be TRBD1 (6 bases). In germline, CDR1 is SGHNT, CDR2 YYREEE (reference sequence). Trimming stripped 0 bases from V and 2 bases from J, with 11 bases between. CDR3 length equals 15 residues. The CDR3 DNA is TGTGCCAGCAGCTTGGGGCCGACAGGAAACACTGAAGCTTTCTTT. This codes for CASSLGPTGNTEAFF.

The genes are TRBV10-3 and TRBJ2-7; a possible D gene is TRBD1 (6 bases). Trimming pared 4 bases from V and 4 bases from J, leaving 8 bases between. Germline CDR1 ENHRY, CDR2 SYGVKD. The CDR3 is 12 residues long. The CDR3, as DNA: TGTGCCATCAGTGGGGACATTTACGAGCAGTACTTC. As protein: CAISGDIYEQYF.

Points on this clone: The junction differs from germline at one of its ends, possibly a read error. J is TRBJ2-3 and V is TRBV20-1; the D gene is possibly TRBD2 (6 bases). This CDR3 comprises 11 residues. Germline lookup yields CDR1 DFQATT and CDR2 SNEGSKA (reference sequence). CDR3 in amino acids: CGARGGDTQYF. For the CDR3, the DNA is TGCGGTGCTAGAGGAGGGGATACGCAGTATTTT.

The chain joins TRBV25-1 to TRBJ2-5; D remains unclear. The germline gives CDR1 MGHDK, CDR2 SYGVNS. This CDR3 comprises 11 residues. V lost 6 bases, J lost 4 bases, and 6 bases lay in between. CDR3 coding DNA: TGTGCCAGCAGCCACGGAGAGACCCAGTACTTC. Protein product: CASSHGETQYF. Variable domain in full (rest from reference TRBV25-1 and TRBJ2-5): EADIYQTPRYLVIGTGKKITLECSQTMGHDKMYWYQQDPGMELHLIHYSYGVNSTEKGDLSSESTVSRIRTEHFPLTLESARPSHTSQYLCASSHGETQYFGPGTRLLVL.

The genes are TRBV30 and TRBJ1-1; D not resolved. V lost 2 bases and J lost 4, with 8 bases in between. Germline CDR1 is GTSNPN and CDR2 is SVGIG (reference sequence). The CDR3 has 12 amino acids. The CDR3 loop is CAWSRGPTEAFF. The CDR3 coding sequence is TGTGCCTGGAGTCGAGGGCCCACTGAAGCTTTCTTT.

The chain joins TRBV5-4 to TRBJ1-2; TRBD1 agrees at 7 bases. Germline CDR1 reads SGHNT; CDR2 reads YYREEE (reference sequence). The CDR3 length is 16 residues. J was trimmed by 5 bases and V by 6 bases; bases with no gene match: 16. The CDR3 sequence is CASNTITSGTVYGYTF. The CDR3 DNA reads as TGTGCCAGCAACACGATAACCTCCGGGACAGTATATGGCTACACCTTC. Full variable domain (rest looked up from reference TRBV5-4 and TRBJ1-2): ETGVTQSPTHLIKTRGQQVTLRCSSQSGHNTVSWYQQALGQGPQFIFQYYREEENGRGNFPPRFSGLQFPNYSSELNVNALELDDSALYLCASNTITSGTVYGYTFGSGTRLTVV.

The V and J genes are TRBV11-2 and TRBJ1-1, with unresolved D. Germline V lookup: CDR1 SGHAT, CDR2 FQNNGV. V lost 5 bases to trimming and J lost 1 base, with 8 bases between them. The length of the CDR3 is 13 residues. In DNA, the CDR3 is TGTGCCAGCAGCAGAGTGTCGAACACTGAAGCTTTCTTT. This sequence encodes CASSRVSNTEAFF.

This clone was counted once. The chain carries TRBV6-5 and TRBJ1-5, with unresolved D. Germline V CDR1 and CDR2: MNHEY, SVGAGI. The germline V and J ends were trimmed by 7 bases and 0 bases, with 13 bases remaining between them. The CDR3 has 15 amino acids. CDR3 protein: CASTPLRNSNQPQHF. The CDR3 DNA reads TGTGCCAGCACCCCATTGAGGAATAGCAATCAGCCCCAGCATTTT.

The J gene is TRBJ2-2, the V gene TRBV28; maybe TRBD2 (6 bases). This CDR3 has 15 residues. V lost 2 bases to trimming and J lost 3 bases, with 10 bases between them. Per germline, CDR1 MDHEN and CDR2 SYDVKM. The CDR3 reads CASSLVGSDTGELFF. CDR3 sequence (DNA): TGTGCCAGCAGTTTAGTCGGGAGTGACACCGGGGAGCTGTTTTTT.

This chain links TRBV5-1 with TRBJ2-2, with TRBD1 as a possible D gene (7 bases). Germline loops: CDR1 SGHRS, CDR2 YFSETQ. The CDR3 runs to 14 residues. V was clipped by 4 bases and J by 5 bases, with 12 bases between them. The CDR3 region is CASSGPGGTGELFF. As DNA, the CDR3 is TGCGCCAGCAGCGGACCAGGGGGGACCGGGGAGCTGTTTTTT.

This chain connects TRBV5-5 to TRBJ1-2; TRBD1 is a possible D gene (5 bases). The CDR3 contains 15 residues. Germline V lookup: CDR1 SGHKS, CDR2 YYEKEE (reference sequence). V lost 3 bases and J lost 1, with 13 bases in between. This CDR3 reads CASSYLRQINYGYTF. CDR3 sequence (DNA): TGTGCCAGCAGCTACCTCCGACAGATTAACTATGGCTACACCTTC.

The V and J genes are TRBV19 and TRBJ1-4; D is uncertain. V lost 1 base, J lost 6 bases, and 12 bases lay in between. Germline-derived CDR1 and CDR2 are LNHDA and SQIVND (reference sequence). The CDR3 spans 15 residues. CDR3 in amino acids: CASSIGQADDEKLFF. The CDR3, as DNA: TGTGCCAGTAGTATAGGTCAGGCGGATGATGAAAAACTGTTTTTT. The complete variable domain, with remaining parts taken from reference TRBV19 and TRBJ1-4, reads DGGITQSPKYLFRKEGQNVTLSCEQNLNHDAMYWYRQDPGQGLRLIYYSQIVNDFQKGDIAEGYSVSREKKESFPLTVTSAQKNPTAFYLCASSIGQADDEKLFFGSGTQLSVL.

The gene calls are TRBV6-1 and TRBJ2-7, with 8 nucleotides matching TRBD2. The length of the CDR3 is 15 residues. CDR1 and CDR2 (germline): MNHNS, SASEGT. V lost 4 bases and J lost 4; bases outside the gene matches: 9. The DNA for the CDR3 is TGTGCCAGCAGTGTGTCGACTAGCGAGTATTACGAGCAGTACTTC. Translation: CASSVSTSEYYEQYF.